This TCR beta chain appears in the sequencing data of a study of shared clonotypes between healthy human individuals. Turning to the study itself: Each donor's CD8 memory used one plate, CD8 naive two, each CD4 subset three. The study's findings and limits: A handful of donors held approximately 5% of naive CD4 clonotypes in common.

TCRdb's table, derived via immunoSEQ multiplex PCR, lists solely in-frame clones and lacks some. The table has about 1.5 million clones, around 98% seen once. Comments on this clone: Antigen specificity is unknown.

Trimming took 3 bases from V and 6 from J, leaving 5 bases between them. Germline V gene lookup returns CDR1 SGDLS and CDR2 YYNGEE. The CDR3 is made up of 11 amino acids. The receptor was derived from a man aged 25 to 45 in good health. Sequenced input: naive CD4+ T cells sorted from blood. Noted subset: CD45RA+ positively selected. The J gene is TRBJ2-3, the V gene TRBV9; D unresolved. Written as DNA, the CDR3 is TGTGCCAGCAGCGGACCTGATACGCAGTATTTT. Translation: CASSGPDTQYF.